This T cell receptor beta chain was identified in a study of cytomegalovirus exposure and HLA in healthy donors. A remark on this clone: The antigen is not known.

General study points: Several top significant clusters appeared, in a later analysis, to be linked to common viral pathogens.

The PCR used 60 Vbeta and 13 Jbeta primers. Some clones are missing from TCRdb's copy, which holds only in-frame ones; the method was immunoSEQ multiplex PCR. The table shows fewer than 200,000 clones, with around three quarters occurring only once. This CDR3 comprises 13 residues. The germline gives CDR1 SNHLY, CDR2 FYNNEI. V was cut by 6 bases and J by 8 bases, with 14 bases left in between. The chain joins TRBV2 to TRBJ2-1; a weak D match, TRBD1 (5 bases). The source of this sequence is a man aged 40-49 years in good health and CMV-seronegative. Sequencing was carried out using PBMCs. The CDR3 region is CASSQRGPHEQFF. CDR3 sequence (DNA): TGTGCCAGCAGCCAAAGGGGCCCCCATGAGCAGTTCTTC.